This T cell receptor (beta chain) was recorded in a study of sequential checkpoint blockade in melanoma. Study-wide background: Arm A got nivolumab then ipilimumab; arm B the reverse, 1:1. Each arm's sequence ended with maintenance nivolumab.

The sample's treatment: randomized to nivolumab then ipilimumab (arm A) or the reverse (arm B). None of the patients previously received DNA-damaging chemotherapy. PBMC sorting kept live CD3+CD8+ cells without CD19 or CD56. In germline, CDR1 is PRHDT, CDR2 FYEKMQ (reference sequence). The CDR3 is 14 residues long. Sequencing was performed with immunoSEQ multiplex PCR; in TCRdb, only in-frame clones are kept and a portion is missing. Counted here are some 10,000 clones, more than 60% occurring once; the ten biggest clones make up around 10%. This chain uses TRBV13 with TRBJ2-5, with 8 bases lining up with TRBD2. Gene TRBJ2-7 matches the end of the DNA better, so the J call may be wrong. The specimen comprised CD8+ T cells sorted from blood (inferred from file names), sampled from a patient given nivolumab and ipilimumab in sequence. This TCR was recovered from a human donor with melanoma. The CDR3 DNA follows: TGTGCCAGCAGCTTGAGCGGGAGTTTATACGAGCAGTACTTC. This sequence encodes CASSLSGSLYEQYF.